This record concerns one T cell receptor (beta chain) sequence. The antigen is not known. Researchers ran the PCR with 60 Vbeta and 13 Jbeta primers. The protocol was immunoSEQ multiplex PCR, while the TCRdb copy is restricted to in-frame clones and leaves out a portion. The sample has roughly 160,000 clones; 80% to 90% are singletons. This sample is drawn from a study of cytomegalovirus exposure and HLA in healthy donors. Overall study findings and caveats: Cytomegalovirus status was reportedly diagnosed by the classifier with high sensitivity and specificity. It was likely that a cluster of highly shared sequence variants was a sequencing artifact.

In germline, CDR1 is MGHRA, CDR2 YSYEKL. The V and J ends lost 4 bases and 4 bases respectively, with 7 bases between them. The CDR3 length is 13 residues. V gene TRBV4-1 combines with J gene TRBJ1-4; maybe TRBD1 (5 bases). The sequence was collected from a young woman in good health and CMV-seropositive. The sequencing sample was made of PBMCs. The CDR3 DNA follows: TGCGCCAGCAGCCCGACAGTTAATGAAAAACTGTTTTTT. The encoded protein is CASSPTVNEKLFF.